This T cell receptor beta chain was identified during a study of blood T cell repertoires in COVID-19. Study-wide context: PBMCs, B-cell-depleted T cells, or T cells were the source of the cDNA or gDNA that made up the material.

Deletions cut 5 bases from V and 7 bases from J, with 14 bases between. The length of the CDR3 is 13 residues. Germline V gene data show CDR1 as MNHEY and CDR2 as SVGAGI. There are a few counts of this clone. Clones were sequenced by immunoSEQ multiplex PCR, and TCRdb holds only the in-frame ones, with some missing. The sample lists roughly 89,000 clones; more than 80% were seen once. The J gene is TRBJ1-2, the V gene TRBV6-5, with D unclear. This clonotype was obtained from a woman between 70 and 85 years old with acute or convalescent COVID-19. Sequencing was carried out using peripheral blood. The CDR3 region has the DNA TGTGCCAGCAGTACTCTCGTTGATCGTGGCTACACCTTC. It yields the protein CASSTLVDRGYTF.